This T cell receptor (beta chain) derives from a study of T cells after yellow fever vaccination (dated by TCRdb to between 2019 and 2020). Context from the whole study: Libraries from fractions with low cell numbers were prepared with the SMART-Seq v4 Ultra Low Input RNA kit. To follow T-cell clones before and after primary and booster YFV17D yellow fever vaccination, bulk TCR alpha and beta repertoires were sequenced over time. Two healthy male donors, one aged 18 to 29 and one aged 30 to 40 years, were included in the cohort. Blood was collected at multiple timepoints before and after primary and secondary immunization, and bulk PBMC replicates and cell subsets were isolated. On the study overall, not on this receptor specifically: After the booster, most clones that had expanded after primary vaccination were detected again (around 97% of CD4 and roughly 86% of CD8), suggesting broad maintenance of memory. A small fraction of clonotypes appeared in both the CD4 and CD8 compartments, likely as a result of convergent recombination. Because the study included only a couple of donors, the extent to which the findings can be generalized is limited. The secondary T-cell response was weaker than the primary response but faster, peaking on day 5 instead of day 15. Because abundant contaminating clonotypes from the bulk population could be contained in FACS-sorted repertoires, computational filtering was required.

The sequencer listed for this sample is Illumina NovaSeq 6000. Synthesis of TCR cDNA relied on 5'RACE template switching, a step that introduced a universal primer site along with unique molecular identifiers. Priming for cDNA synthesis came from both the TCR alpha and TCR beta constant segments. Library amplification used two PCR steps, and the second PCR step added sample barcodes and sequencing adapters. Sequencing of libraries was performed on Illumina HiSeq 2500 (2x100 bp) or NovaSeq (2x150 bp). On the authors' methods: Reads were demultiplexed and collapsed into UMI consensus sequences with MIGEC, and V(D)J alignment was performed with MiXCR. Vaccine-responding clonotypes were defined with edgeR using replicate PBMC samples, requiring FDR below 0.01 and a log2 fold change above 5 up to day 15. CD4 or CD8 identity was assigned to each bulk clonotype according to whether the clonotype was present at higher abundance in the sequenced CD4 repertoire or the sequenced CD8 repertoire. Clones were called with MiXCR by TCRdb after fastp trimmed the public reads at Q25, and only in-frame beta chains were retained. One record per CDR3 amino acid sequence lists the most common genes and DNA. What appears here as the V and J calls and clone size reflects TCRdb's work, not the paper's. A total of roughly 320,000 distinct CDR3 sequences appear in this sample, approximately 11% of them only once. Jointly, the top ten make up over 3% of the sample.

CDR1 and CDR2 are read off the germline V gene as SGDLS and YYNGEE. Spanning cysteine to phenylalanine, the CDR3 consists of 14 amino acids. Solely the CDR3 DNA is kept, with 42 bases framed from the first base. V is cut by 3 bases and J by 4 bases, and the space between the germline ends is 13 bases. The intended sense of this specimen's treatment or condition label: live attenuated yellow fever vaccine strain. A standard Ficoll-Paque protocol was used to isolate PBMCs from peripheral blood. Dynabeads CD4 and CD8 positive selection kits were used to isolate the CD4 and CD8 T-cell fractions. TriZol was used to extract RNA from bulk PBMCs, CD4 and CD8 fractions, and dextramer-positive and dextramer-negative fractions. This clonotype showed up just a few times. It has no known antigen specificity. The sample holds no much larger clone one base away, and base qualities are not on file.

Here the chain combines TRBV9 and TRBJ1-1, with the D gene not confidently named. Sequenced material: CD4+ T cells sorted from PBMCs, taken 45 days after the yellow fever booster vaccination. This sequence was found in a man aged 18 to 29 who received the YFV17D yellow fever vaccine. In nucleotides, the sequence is TGTGCCAGCAGCGGCCCGGACGCCGGCACTGAAGCTTTCTTT. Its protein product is CASSGPDAGTEAFF.